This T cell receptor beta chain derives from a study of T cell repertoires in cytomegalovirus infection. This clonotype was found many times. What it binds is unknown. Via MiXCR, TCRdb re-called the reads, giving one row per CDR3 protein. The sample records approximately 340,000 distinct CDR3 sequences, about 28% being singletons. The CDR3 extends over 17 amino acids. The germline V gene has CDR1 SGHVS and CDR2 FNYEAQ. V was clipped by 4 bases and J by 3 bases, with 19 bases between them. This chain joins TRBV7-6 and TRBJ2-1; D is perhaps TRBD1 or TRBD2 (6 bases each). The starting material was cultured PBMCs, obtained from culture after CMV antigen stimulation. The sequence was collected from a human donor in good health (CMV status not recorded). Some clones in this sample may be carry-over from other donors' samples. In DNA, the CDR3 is TGTGCCAGCAGCTCCTCAGGCCCACAGGGACTCTACAATGAGCAGTTCTTC. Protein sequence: CASSSSGPQGLYNEQFF. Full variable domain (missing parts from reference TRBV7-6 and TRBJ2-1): GAGVSQSPRYKVTKRGQDVALRCDPISGHVSLYWYRQALGQGPEFLTYFNYEAQQDKSGLPNDRFSAERPEGSISTLTIQRTEQRDSAMYRCASSSSGPQGLYNEQFFGPGTRLTVL.